This T cell receptor (beta chain) stems from a study of blood T cell repertoires in COVID-19. Background on the study: The origin of the acute and convalescent COVID-19 samples was the United States, Italy and Spain.

Original processing notes: Amplification of reference gene primers provided the estimated nucleated cell counts. Measured with immunoSEQ multiplex PCR; TCRdb has only the in-frame clones, and not every one. V and J calls and clone size come straight from that table; D and trimming were deduced from the DNA. The table shows 150,000 to 200,000 clones, with around 85% occurring only once. The TCR originated in a human donor in a cohort sampled during active COVID-19. Sequences were obtained from peripheral blood.

The CDR3 DNA is TGTGCCAGCAGCCCGATGCAGGGGGTCACTGAAGCTTTCTTT. It encodes CASSPMQGVTEAFF. The chain carries TRBV7-2 and TRBJ1-1; 7 nucleotides line up with TRBD1. CDR1 and CDR2 (germline): SGHTA, FQGNSA. This CDR3 is built from 14 residues. The junction had 7 bases not matched to a gene; V was cut back by 5 bases and J by 4 bases.